The T cell receptor beta chain under discussion was sequenced for a study of T-cell memory formation after mild COVID-19. This clonotype came up many times. Each CDR3 protein is one row after TCRdb ran MiXCR on the 5' RACE reads. The sample shows 540,000 or so distinct CDR3 sequences, roughly 20% of them seen only once. CDR3 size: 11 residues. Per the germline V gene, CDR1 is SQVTM and CDR2 is ANQGSEA. The V and J ends lost 4 bases and 4 bases respectively, with 4 bases between them. The chain couples TRBV29-1 to TRBJ2-2; no reliable D call. Material for sequencing was PBMCs or a T cell subset sorted from them (not recorded which). This TCR was recovered from an adult woman who had mild COVID-19 (a few samples of this study predate the infection). Cell type and time point are not known. CDR3 DNA: TGCAGCGTTGGAGGCACCGGGGAGCTGTTTTTT. Its translation: CSVGGTGELFF.